The sequence of this T cell receptor (beta chain) was determined in a study of shared clonotypes between healthy human individuals. About the study: Those who served as donors were two women and a few men between the ages of 18 and 49.

Trimming removed 4 bases at V and 2 bases at J, with 10 bases between. Germline CDR1 reads SGHRS; CDR2 reads YFSETQ. The CDR3 totals 13 residues. Several immunoSEQ plates held equal portions of the genomic DNA taken from each subset. The table came from immunoSEQ multiplex PCR; TCRdb's copy has only in-frame clones and leaves some out. The data show millions of clones, just over 90% seen once. In regard to this clone: Other DNA sequences within the sample encode an identical CDR3.

CD45RO-negative, CCR7-positively selected cells formed the naive CD8 fraction, excluding terminally differentiated effector memory CD45RA+ cells. HIV-negative, healthy adults without recent acute infections or vaccinations were the donors. V gene TRBV5-1 combines with J gene TRBJ2-7, with D unresolved. Input material: naive CD8+ T cells from PBMCs. This TCR was recovered from a young man in good health. Some clones in this sample may be carry-over from other donors' samples. The CDR3: CASSPGSAYEQYF. CDR3 DNA sequence: TGCGCCAGCAGCCCCGGGTCTGCCTACGAGCAGTACTTC.